The 10 T cell receptor beta chains in this list originate from one sample, sequenced in a study of CD8 T cells in ankylosing spondylitis. Whole-study findings and limits: About 8 highly homologous variants made up a TCR beta motif that seemed to typify ankylosing spondylitis blood.

No antigen is known for these receptors. Using its own MiXCR run on the 5' RACE reads, TCRdb lists one record per CDR3 protein. The sample records over 600,000 distinct CDR3 sequences, roughly 20% being singletons. The sample consisted of blood, either unsorted or a sorted T cell fraction (not recorded which). The receptor set was obtained from a male donor with ankylosing spondylitis.

This clonotype was recorded at least ten times. The V call is TRBV29-1, the J call TRBJ1-4, with a tentative D call TRBD1 (6 bases). V dropped 6 bases and J dropped 8 bases, with 16 bases sitting between them. The CDR3 has 13 residues. Germline CDR1 is SQVTM and CDR2 is ANQGSEA. CDR3 nucleotide sequence: TGCAGCGTCATCACAGGGACGAGGGAAAAACTGTTTTTT. Translated, it gives CSVITGTREKLFF.

The genes are TRBV7-9 and TRBJ2-6, with 9 bases that match TRBD1. V trimming: 3 bases; J trimming: 3 bases; junction bases outside the gene matches: 6. This CDR3 is built from 17 residues. Germline values: CDR1 SEHNR, CDR2 FQNEAQ (reference sequence). CDR3 in amino acids: CASSLAGQGFGANVLTF. In DNA form, the CDR3 reads TGTGCCAGCAGCTTGGCGGGACAGGGCTTTGGGGCCAACGTCCTGACTTTC.

This clonotype turned up a few times. The V call is TRBV12-3 or TRBV12-4, the J call TRBJ1-1; D ambiguous. The ends were cut back, 5 bases at V and 8 bases at J, with 18 bases in the middle. CDR3 length: 14 residues. The DNA of the CDR3 is TGTGCCAGCAGTACCCGGTGGAGCCTTGAAGAAGCTTTCTTT. Residues: CASSTRWSLEEAFF.

The chain links TRBV9 to TRBJ2-2, with 9 bases lining up with TRBD1. With V trimmed by 4 bases and J by 4 bases, 2 bases remained unmatched. CDR3 size: 14 residues. Germline lookup yields CDR1 SGDLS and CDR2 YYNGEE. The CDR3, as DNA: TGTGCCAGCAGCACAGGGGGCGGCACCGGGGAGCTGTTTTTT. Translating gives CASSTGGGTGELFF.

V gene TRBV6-1 combines with J gene TRBJ1-1; D is undetermined. The V and J ends lost 7 bases and 4 bases respectively, with 13 bases between them. CDR1 MNHNS and CDR2 SASEGT come from the germline V gene. This CDR3 contains 13 residues. The CDR3 DNA is TGTGCCAGCACAGAGGTAGGAGGCACTGAAGCTTTCTTT. This codes for CASTEVGGTEAFF.

This clonotype was recorded a few times. The genes are TRBV12-3 or TRBV12-4 and TRBJ1-1, with a weak D call TRBD1 (5 bases). Between the trimmed V and J ends, which lost 3 bases and 0 bases, there was a span of 8 bases. This CDR3 is 14 amino acids long. The DNA of the CDR3 is TGTGCCAGCAGTTTTGAGGGGCTGAACACTGAAGCTTTCTTT. Translated, it gives CASSFEGLNTEAFF.

This chain uses TRBV6-6 with TRBJ1-4; D unclear. The CDR3 loop spans 13 amino acids. V lost 2 bases, J lost 6 bases, and 7 bases lay in between. Germline V lookup: CDR1 MNHNY, CDR2 SVGAGI (reference sequence). CDR3: CASSYKGYEKLFF. CDR3 coding DNA: TGTGCCAGCAGTTACAAGGGATATGAAAAACTGTTTTTT.

The V and J genes are TRBV20-1 and TRBJ1-5; tentative D call: TRBD1 (6 bases). The CDR3 length is 15 residues. The germline V gene encodes CDR1 DFQATT and CDR2 SNEGSKA (reference sequence). V was shortened by 0 bases and J by 3 bases, with 12 bases between the two germline ends. CDR3 in DNA: TGCAGTGCTAGAGAGACAGGCCAATTCAATCAGCCCCAGCATTTT. Residues: CSARETGQFNQPQHF.

This clonotype was detected many times. The CDR3 loop is CASSLGGGEVQYF. The CDR3 region has the DNA TGCGCCAGCAGCTTGGGTGGAGGGGAGGTGCAGTACTTC. J is TRBJ2-7 and V is TRBV5-1, with D perhaps TRBD2 (6 bases). Germline V gene sequence: CDR1 SGHRS, CDR2 YFSETQ. This CDR3 has 13 residues. The V gene lost 0 bases and the J gene lost 9 bases, with 13 bases spanning the gap. Complete variable domain (other parts from reference TRBV5-1 and TRBJ2-7): KAGVTQTPRYLIKTRGQQVTLSCSPISGHRSVSWYQQTPGQGLQFLFEYFSETQRNKGNFPGRFSGRQFSNSRSEMNVSTLELGDSALYLCASSLGGGEVQYFGPGTRLTVT.

This clonotype was counted at least ten times. This chain joins TRBV12-3 or TRBV12-4 and TRBJ2-7; D is possibly TRBD1 or TRBD2 (6 bases each). V dropped 6 bases and J dropped 2 bases, with 17 bases sitting between them. This CDR3 is built from 15 residues. The CDR3 region has the DNA TGTGCCAGCAGCCTAGGGGGGACCCCTACCTACGAGCAGTACTTC. This gives the protein CASSLGGTPTYEQYF.